This T cell receptor beta chain was obtained from a study of Ad26.COV2.S vaccination and SARS-CoV-2 variants. Whole-study findings and limits: An underestimation of total T cell responses may have resulted from the TCR breadth and depth analyses. Placebo recipients had lower spike-specific TCR breadth than vaccine recipients. After vaccination, reports described spike-specific CD8+ and CD4+ T cell responses as showing substantial breadth.

Sequencing used immunoSEQ multiplex PCR; TCRdb keeps in-frame clones, though not all of them. Among some 180,000 clones listed, around nine tenths were seen once. A note on this clone: Its target is not known.

V shed 3 bases and J shed 10 bases, with 10 bases lying between them. The length of the CDR3 is 11 residues. The germline V gene has CDR1 DFQATT and CDR2 SNEGSKA (reference sequence). This rearrangement joins TRBV20-1 to TRBJ2-1; D is undetermined. The sample was peripheral blood, taken after recovery from COVID-19. The source of this sequence is a human donor who had recovered from COVID-19. The CDR3 loop is CSASTPPEQFF. The CDR3 DNA is TGCAGTGCTAGCACCCCCCCGGAGCAGTTCTTC.